The 15 T cell receptor beta chains below were found in one sample sequenced in a study of beta chain features in type 1 diabetes. Expressed TCRB transcripts got sequenced, as all isolated RNA was reverse transcribed. This table comes from immunoSEQ multiplex PCR, and its TCRdb copy is limited to in-frame clones, with some not included. This table has about 900,000 clones, 15% to 20% appearing once. The sequencing sample was made of naive CD4+ T cells from blood. The receptors were gathered from a woman aged 18-29 years in good health.

The chain is built from TRBV18 and TRBJ2-5; no clear D. CDR3 length: 13 residues. The V end was cut by 3 bases, the J end by 3 bases, with 8 bases between. CDR1 and CDR2 (germline): KGHSH, LQKENI. In DNA form, the CDR3 reads TGTGCCAGCTCACCGGGCGACAAAGAGACCCAGTACTTC. Protein: CASSPGDKETQYF.

This clone occurred a few times. The same CDR3 can be traced to other DNA sequences in this sample. This rearrangement joins TRBV12-5 to TRBJ1-2, with unresolved D. The CDR3 contains 14 residues. CDR1 LGHNT and CDR2 FRNRAP come from the germline V gene. V gave up 2 bases and J gave up 2 bases, with 9 bases separating them. DNA for the CDR3: TGTGCTAGTGGTTTGATCTCTTCCAACTATGGCTACACCTTC. Residues: CASGLISSNYGYTF.

The chain combines TRBV10-3 with TRBJ1-2; TRBD1 matches 9 bases. This CDR3 spans 16 amino acids. The V gene's germline CDR1 is ENHRY and CDR2 SYGVKD. The trim removed 6 bases at V and 2 bases at J, leaving 10 bases unmatched. Here the CDR3 reads CAISEGHTGGNYGYTF. DNA for the CDR3: TGTGCCATCAGCGAGGGCCATACAGGGGGCAACTATGGCTACACCTTC.

This clone has only a few counts. The chain couples TRBV14 to TRBJ2-5; D is undetermined. The CDR3 totals 15 residues. Deletions cut 4 bases from V and 2 bases from J, with 14 bases between. Looked up from germline, CDR1 is SGHDN and CDR2 is FVKESK. The CDR3 is CASSPSAGRQETQYF. The CDR3 DNA reads TGTGCCAGCAGCCCGTCCGCCGGCCGTCAAGAGACCCAGTACTTC.

This clone was counted a few times. The rearrangement joins TRBV27 to TRBJ2-7; no clear D gene. The V end lost 5 bases, the J end lost 0 bases, and 14 bases lay between the germline ends. Per the germline V gene, CDR1 is MNHEY and CDR2 is SMNVEV (reference sequence). This CDR3 has 15 residues. The CDR3 sequence is CASSPRSSGSYEQYF. CDR3 nucleotides: TGTGCCAGCAGTCCTCGGTCTTCCGGCTCCTACGAGCAGTACTTC.

This clone has just a few counts. The V and J genes are TRBV7-6 and TRBJ2-3; no clear D gene. The length of the CDR3 is 12 residues. The ends were cut back, 2 bases at V and 5 bases at J, with 5 bases in the middle. Germline V CDR1 and CDR2: SGHVS, FNYEAQ. CDR3 bases: TGTGCCAGCAGCTTAATCTTAGATACGCAGTATTTT. This codes for CASSLILDTQYF.

The rearrangement links TRBV7-9 to TRBJ1-4; D gene ambiguous. This CDR3 region has 16 residues. V gave up 5 bases and J gave up 0 bases, with 13 bases separating them. The V gene's germline CDR1 is SEHNR and CDR2 FQNEAQ (reference sequence). The CDR3 region is CASSLTRRATNEKLFF. CDR3 in DNA: TGTGCCAGCAGCCTCACGAGACGCGCAACTAATGAAAAACTGTTTTTT.

The J gene is TRBJ2-1, the V gene TRBV4-1; D tentatively reads TRBD1 or TRBD2 (5 bases each). V was pared by 3 bases and J by 0 bases, with 15 bases between. Germline-derived CDR1 and CDR2 are MGHRA and YSYEKL. The CDR3 is 17 amino acids. CDR3: CASSQGPIAFSYNEQFF. In DNA, the CDR3 is TGCGCCAGCAGCCAGGGGCCAATAGCGTTCTCCTACAATGAGCAGTTCTTC.

This clone has a handful of counts. J is TRBJ2-1 and V is TRBV7-2; 13 bases map to TRBD2. V was pared by 5 bases and J by 9 bases, with 13 bases of the junction left unmatched. Germline loops: CDR1 SGHTA, CDR2 FQGNSA. The CDR3 totals 17 residues. The CDR3 DNA follows: TGTGCCAGCAGCCATAACCCGGGACTAGCGGGAAGTGGTGAGCAGTTCTTC. Protein product: CASSHNPGLAGSGEQFF.

The DNA of the CDR3 is TGTGCCAGCAGCTTACTGCCTAGCACCTACAATGAGCAGTTCTTC. It yields the protein CASSLLPSTYNEQFF. The V call is TRBV7-2, the J call TRBJ2-1; maybe TRBD2 (5 bases). The CDR3 covers 15 residues. Germline loops: CDR1 SGHTA, CDR2 FQGNSA. V was trimmed by 2 bases and J by 2 bases, leaving 10 bases between them.

The DNA of the CDR3 is TGTGCCAGCAGCCCTCTTGAGGGGTACGAGCAGTACTTC. Protein: CASSPLEGYEQYF. The V call is TRBV7-2, the J call TRBJ2-7; D may be TRBD1 or TRBD2 (5 bases each). Germline V CDR1 and CDR2: SGHTA, FQGNSA. CDR3 length equals 13 residues. V was cut by 5 bases and J by 4 bases, with 12 bases left in between. The entire variable domain, with the rest obtained from reference TRBV7-2 and TRBJ2-7, is as follows: GAGVSQSPSNKVTEKGKDVELRCDPISGHTALYWYRQSLGQGLEFLIYFQGNSAPDKSGLPSDRFSAERTGGSVSTLTIQRTQQEDSAVYLCASSPLEGYEQYFGPGTRLTVT.

A word on this clone: At the DNA level, this CDR3 is encoded by other sequences in the same sample as well. The chain carries TRBV15 and TRBJ2-5; no clear D gene. From germline, CDR1 is LNHNV and CDR2 YYDKDF (reference sequence). V was shortened by 0 bases and J by 5 bases, with 4 bases between the two germline ends. CDR3 length: 12 amino acids. The CDR3 reads CATSRDVETQYF. CDR3 nucleotides: TGTGCCACCAGCAGAGATGTGGAGACCCAGTACTTC.

This clone has more than one count but fewer than ten. The gene calls are TRBV18 and TRBJ2-1; 7 bases are shared with TRBD2. Trimming removed 4 bases from V and 8 bases from J; junction bases left unmatched: 8. The CDR3 loop spans 14 amino acids. Germline V gene data show CDR1 as KGHSH and CDR2 as LQKENI. The CDR3 nucleotides read TGTGCCAGCTCACAGAGCGGACTAGTCGATGAGCAGTTCTTC. Translated: CASSQSGLVDEQFF.

This clone was seen a handful of times. The chain carries TRBV7-8 and TRBJ2-7; no clear D. The CDR3 sequence is 15 residues long. Trimming pared 6 bases from V and 0 bases from J, leaving 15 bases between. The germline gives CDR1 SGHVS, CDR2 FQNEAQ. CDR3 sequence: CASRERTPSSYEQYF. The CDR3, as DNA: TGTGCCAGCAGAGAACGGACCCCCAGCTCCTACGAGCAGTACTTC.

This clone has just a few counts. This chain connects TRBV7-6 to TRBJ2-3, with D possibly called TRBD1 or TRBD2 (5 bases each). Trimming took off 3 bases at V and 2 bases at J, with 12 bases between the two ends. This CDR3 is 15 amino acids long. CDR1 is SGHVS and CDR2 is FNYEAQ in the germline V gene. CDR3 region: CASSFRRGFTDTQYF. The DNA of the CDR3 is TGTGCCAGCAGCTTTAGACGGGGCTTCACAGATACGCAGTATTTT.